Below are 28 T cell receptor beta chains sequenced from a single sample in a study of blood T cell repertoires in COVID-19. This table comes from immunoSEQ multiplex PCR, and its TCRdb copy is limited to in-frame clones, with some not included. The sample consists of around 80,000 clones, over 75% of them appearing once. Specimen: peripheral blood. These receptors all come from a man aged 50 or older with COVID-19, enrolled during active disease.

Comments on this clone: This sample includes further DNA sequences coding for the same CDR3. The rearrangement links TRBV7-2 to TRBJ2-5; 7 nucleotides match TRBD1. The CDR3 runs 15 residues. V lost 0 bases to trimming and J lost 1 base; unmatched junction nucleotides: 2. Germline CDR1 and CDR2: SGHTA and FQGNSA. DNA for the CDR3: TGTGCCAGCAGCTTAGCGGGGACAGCCCAAGAGACCCAGTACTTC. This encodes CASSLAGTAQETQYF.

The genes are TRBV7-2 and TRBJ2-5; the D gene is possibly TRBD1 (5 bases). This CDR3 is 14 amino acids long. CDR1 is SGHTA and CDR2 is FQGNSA in the germline V gene. V lost 1 base, J lost 4 bases, and 10 bases lay in between. CDR3: CASSLDVGAETQYF. CDR3 nucleotides: TGTGCCAGCAGCTTAGATGTAGGGGCAGAGACCCAGTACTTC.

The chain recombines TRBV10-1 with TRBJ2-7, with a weak D call TRBD2 (5 bases). Trimming shortened V by 3 bases and J by 4 bases, and 10 bases separated the two germline ends. CDR1 is WNHNN, CDR2 SYGVQD, per germline (reference sequence). CDR3 length: 13 residues. This chain's CDR3 is CASSEGSLYEQYF. The CDR3 nucleotides are TGCGCCAGCAGTGAAGGGAGTCTATACGAGCAGTACTTC.

This rearrangement joins TRBV7-2 to TRBJ2-7; TRBD2 is a possible D gene (6 bases). The CDR3 totals 14 residues. V was clipped by 4 bases and J by 6 bases, with 16 bases between them. Germline-derived CDR1 and CDR2 are SGHTA and FQGNSA. The CDR3 region is CASSYNNPGVEQYF. For the CDR3, the DNA is TGTGCCAGCAGCTACAACAACCCGGGGGTCGAGCAGTACTTC.

The J gene is TRBJ2-1, the V gene TRBV20-1, with D possibly being TRBD2 (8 bases). The germline gives CDR1 DFQATT, CDR2 SNEGSKA (reference sequence). Trimming pared 3 bases from V and 4 bases from J, leaving 25 bases between. CDR3 length equals 18 residues. The DNA for the CDR3 is TGCAGTGCTAGTAGTTTCAGGGGGAACGGCGGGAGGTACAATGAGCAGTTCTTC. Translated, it gives CSASSFRGNGGRYNEQFF.

CDR3 DNA sequence: TGTGCCAGCAGGACAGCCAATAATGAAAAACTGTTTTTT. Amino acid sequence: CASRTANNEKLFF. The rearrangement links TRBV2 to TRBJ1-4; perhaps TRBD1 as D (5 bases). CDR1 is SNHLY, CDR2 FYNNEI, per germline. Trimming cost V 6 bases and J 4 bases, with 9 bases left between them. The length of the CDR3 is 13 residues.

This chain joins TRBV7-9 and TRBJ1-1; D unresolved. Germline V gene lookup returns CDR1 SEHNR and CDR2 FQNEAQ (reference sequence). The CDR3 has 12 residues. The DNA for the CDR3 is TGTGCATCCGGGAGACACTCCACTGAAGCTTTCTTT. It specifies CASGRHSTEAFF.

This clone was detected once. The chain couples TRBV6-5 to TRBJ1-1; D gene uncertain. Trimming shortened V by 5 bases and J by 6 bases, and 13 bases separated the two germline ends. The CDR3 extends over 13 amino acids. The germline gives CDR1 MNHEY, CDR2 SVGAGI. The CDR3 spells CASSQRFAAEAFF. The CDR3 DNA follows: TGTGCCAGCAGTCAACGGTTTGCCGCTGAAGCTTTCTTT.

This clone is deemed medium-sized (0.01 to 0.1%). The chain recombines TRBV24-1 with TRBJ2-2; TRBD1 matches 9 bases. CDR1 is KGHDR and CDR2 is SFDVKD in the germline V gene. V lost 9 bases to trimming and J lost 3 bases; unmatched junction nucleotides: 7. CDR3 length equals 15 residues. The chain's CDR3 is CATSKQGADTGELFF. CDR3 nucleotide sequence: TGTGCCACCTCAAAACAGGGGGCGGACACCGGGGAGCTGTTTTTT.

This chain joins TRBV5-1 and TRBJ2-6; no clear D. Germline CDR1 SGHRS, CDR2 YFSETQ. The CDR3 sequence is 16 residues long. V was clipped by 1 base and J by 4 bases, with 12 bases between them. This CDR3 is CASSLTTRSGANVLTF. CDR3 DNA sequence: TGCGCCAGCAGCTTGACTACACGGTCCGGGGCCAACGTCCTGACTTTC.

This clone was seen just once. This chain connects TRBV28 to TRBJ2-1; tentative D call: TRBD1 (6 bases). The length of the CDR3 is 15 residues. Per the germline V gene, CDR1 is MDHEN and CDR2 is SYDVKM. The V end lost 6 bases, the J end lost 4 bases, and 16 bases lay between the germline ends. DNA of the CDR3: TGTGCCAGCAGCCCGGACAGAGGGAGTTACAATGAGCAGTTCTTC. It specifies CASSPDRGSYNEQFF.

The chain employs TRBV20-1 and TRBJ2-5, with a possible D match to TRBD2 (6 bases). V lost 3 bases, J lost 5 bases, and 7 bases lay in between. Germline CDR1 reads DFQATT; CDR2 reads SNEGSKA (reference sequence). This CDR3 is built from 11 residues. CDR3 protein: CSASGGETQYF. In nucleotides, the CDR3 is TGCAGTGCTAGCGGAGGGGAGACCCAGTACTTC.

The CDR3 bases are TGTGCCACCAGCAGAGATTGGGCAACAGGGTGCTTCTTC. It is translated as CATSRDWATGCFF. The chain couples TRBV15 to TRBJ2-1, with TRBD1 as a possible D gene (6 bases). Germline V gives CDR1 LNHNV, CDR2 YYDKDF (reference sequence). V was clipped by 0 bases and J by 16 bases, with 16 bases between them. This CDR3 contains 13 residues.

This chain joins TRBV7-8 and TRBJ1-1; D is unresolved. Germline CDR1 SGHVS, CDR2 FQNEAQ. The CDR3 spans 13 residues. V gave up 3 bases and J gave up 3 bases, with 8 bases separating them. This CDR3 is CASSFREYTEAFF. CDR3 DNA sequence: TGTGCCAGCAGCTTCCGGGAGTACACTGAAGCTTTCTTT.

V is TRBV5-1 and J is TRBJ1-4, with D possibly matching TRBD1 (5 bases). The V gene's germline CDR1 is SGHRS and CDR2 YFSETQ. V shed 4 bases and J shed 8 bases, with 15 bases lying between them. The CDR3 length is 14 residues. The DNA of the CDR3 is TGCGCCAGCAGCCGAGGAGGGGATTCGGAAAAACTGTTTTTT. Translation: CASSRGGDSEKLFF.

CDR3 protein: CAIQGGNTEAFF. DNA for the CDR3: TGTGCCATTCAGGGAGGAAACACTGAAGCTTTCTTT. The chain combines TRBV28 with TRBJ1-1; TRBD1 is a possible D gene (5 bases). V was pared by 10 bases and J by 2 bases, with 11 bases between. Germline V gives CDR1 MDHEN, CDR2 SYDVKM. CDR3 length equals 12 residues.

The chain carries TRBV30 and TRBJ2-1, with TRBD1 matching over 7 bases. CDR1 and CDR2 from the germline V gene are GTSNPN and SVGIG (reference sequence). This CDR3 is built from 17 residues. V trimming: 1 base; J trimming: 0 bases; junction bases outside the gene matches: 9. The CDR3 sequence: CAWSEGGGSASYNEQFF. In nucleotides, the CDR3 is TGTGCCTGGAGTGAAGGGGGCGGATCCGCCTCCTACAATGAGCAGTTCTTC.

V gene TRBV4-2 combines with J gene TRBJ2-7, with 11 bases identical to TRBD2. Germline CDR1 reads LGHNA; CDR2 reads YNFKEQ. V lost 0 bases and J lost 4; bases outside the gene matches: 5. CDR3 length equals 16 residues. The CDR3 sequence is CASSQETTSGRYEQYF. The CDR3 DNA is TGTGCCAGCAGCCAAGAGACTACTAGCGGGAGATACGAGCAGTACTTC.

The chain combines TRBV6-5 with TRBJ2-7, with TRBD2 as a possible D gene (6 bases). V was cut by 0 bases and J by 12 bases, with 15 bases left in between. Germline assignment: CDR1 MNHEY and CDR2 SVGAGI. The CDR3 length is 13 residues. CDR3 nucleotide sequence: TGTGCCAGCAGTTACTCGAATAGGGGAGGTTGGTACTTC. Amino acids: CASSYSNRGGWYF.

The rearrangement uses TRBV2 and TRBJ1-6; D unresolved. The CDR3 runs 15 residues. V was clipped by 6 bases and J by 0 bases, with 9 bases between them. CDR1 and CDR2 (germline): SNHLY, FYNNEI. The CDR3 here is CASRDSSSYNSPLHF. The CDR3 DNA reads TGTGCCAGCAGAGACTCAAGCTCCTATAATTCACCCCTCCACTTT.

J is TRBJ1-5 and V is TRBV28, with D uncertain. Deletions cut 2 bases from V and 3 bases from J, with 8 bases between. The V gene's germline CDR1 is MDHEN and CDR2 SYDVKM. The CDR3 is 14 amino acids. The CDR3 DNA reads as TGTGCCAGCAGTTTAATACAGATCAATCAGCCCCAGCATTTT. Translating gives CASSLIQINQPQHF.

This clone was recorded a few times. The V and J genes are TRBV10-1 and TRBJ1-5; D possibly corresponds to TRBD1 (5 bases). Germline values: CDR1 WNHNN, CDR2 SYGVQD (reference sequence). CDR3 length equals 15 residues. Trimming stripped 2 bases from V and 0 bases from J, with 8 bases between. CDR3 protein: CASSEADSSNQPQHF. The CDR3 DNA reads as TGCGCCAGCAGTGAGGCAGACAGTAGCAATCAGCCCCAGCATTTT.

This clone was counted a single time. The chain carries TRBV7-2 and TRBJ1-6; D gene unclear. CDR1 is SGHTA, CDR2 FQGNSA, per germline. V lost 3 bases and J 8 bases, leaving 8 bases between the germline ends. The CDR3 length is 13 residues. The CDR3 bases are TGTGCCAGCAGCTTGGCGGGTTATTCACCCCTCCACTTT. It yields the protein CASSLAGYSPLHF.

V and J are TRBV13 and TRBJ2-3; TRBD2 agrees at 9 bases. V lost 3 bases, J lost 4 bases, and 17 bases stayed unmatched. Germline V gene sequence: CDR1 PRHDT, CDR2 FYEKMQ (reference sequence). The CDR3 sequence is 19 residues long. In DNA, the CDR3 is TGTGCCAGCAGCTTGGACAAACCAATAGCGGGAGTTCTCCCAGATACGCAGTATTTT. Its translation is CASSLDKPIAGVLPDTQYF. The full variable domain, rest sourced from reference TRBV13 and TRBJ2-3, is AAGVIQSPRHLIKEKRETATLKCYPIPRHDTVYWYQQGPGQDPQFLISFYEKMQSDKGSIPDRFSAQQFSDYHSELNMSSLELGDSALYFCASSLDKPIAGVLPDTQYFGPGTRLTVL.

In its sample, this clone was seen a few times. V usage is TRBV5-4 and J usage is TRBJ1-5, with D possibly TRBD1 on 5 matching bases. The V and J ends lost 0 bases and 9 bases respectively, with 10 bases between them. From germline, CDR1 is SGHNT and CDR2 YYREEE (reference sequence). The CDR3 runs to 13 residues. The CDR3 loop reads CASSLEGLGPQHF. The CDR3 bases are TGTGCCAGCAGCTTGGAGGGACTAGGGCCCCAGCATTTT.

This chain connects TRBV7-2 to TRBJ2-7; 9 bases agree with TRBD1. CDR3 size: 15 residues. Germline V CDR1 and CDR2: SGHTA, FQGNSA. Trimming at V came to 5 bases and at J to 5 bases, leaving 10 bases not matched to a gene. As DNA, the CDR3 is TGTGCCAGCAGCCCACAGGGGGCCCTTCTGCACGAGCAGTACTTC. Translation: CASSPQGALLHEQYF.

The rearrangement joins TRBV29-1 to TRBJ2-5, with D tentatively TRBD2 (5 bases). The V and J ends lost 4 bases and 6 bases respectively, with 15 bases between them. The germline V gene has CDR1 SQVTM and CDR2 ANQGSEA. This CDR3 spans 13 amino acids. The DNA for the CDR3 is TGCAGCGTTGGACCCATCGGGGTACAGACCCAGTACTTC. It codes for CSVGPIGVQTQYF.

This chain uses TRBV5-4 with TRBJ2-2, with 7 bases identical to TRBD2. The germline V gene has CDR1 SGHNT and CDR2 YYREEE (reference sequence). Trimming took 1 base from V and 4 from J; bases not matched to a gene: 10. CDR3 length: 17 amino acids. The chain's CDR3 is CASSLMAGGSGTGELFF. The CDR3 nucleotides are TGTGCCAGCAGCTTGATGGCGGGCGGGAGCGGCACCGGGGAGCTGTTTTTT.